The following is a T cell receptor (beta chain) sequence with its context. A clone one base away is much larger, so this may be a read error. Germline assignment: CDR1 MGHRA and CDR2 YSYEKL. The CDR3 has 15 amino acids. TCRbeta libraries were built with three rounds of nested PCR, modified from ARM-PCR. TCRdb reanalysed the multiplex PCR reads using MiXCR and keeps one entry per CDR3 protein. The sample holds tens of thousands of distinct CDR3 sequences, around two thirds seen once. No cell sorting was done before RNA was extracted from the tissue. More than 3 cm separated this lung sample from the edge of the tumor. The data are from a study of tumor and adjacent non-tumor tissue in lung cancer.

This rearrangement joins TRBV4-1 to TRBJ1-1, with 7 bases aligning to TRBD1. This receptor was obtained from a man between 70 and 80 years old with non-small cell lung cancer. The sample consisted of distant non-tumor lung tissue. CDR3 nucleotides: TGCGCCAGAAGCCAAACAGGGGCGTTGGGGACTGAAGCTTTCTTT. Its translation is CARSQTGALGTEAFF.